Sequencing of this TCR beta chain was carried out in a study of molecular identifiers for immune sequencing clone quantification. Study-level results: Detection of one spiked Jurkat cell's TCR RNA reportedly worked in some 980,000 naive cells.

TCRdb independently ran MiXCR on the PCR reads; one entry per CDR3 protein. The data hold approximately 670,000 distinct CDR3 sequences, with roughly 21% observed a single time. This clonotype was seen at least ten times. What it recognizes is unknown. Looked up from germline, CDR1 is GTSNPN and CDR2 is SVGIG (reference sequence). The CDR3 totals 11 residues. Trimming removed 8 bases at V and 4 bases at J, with 10 bases between. The sequenced material came from naive CD8+ T cells from blood, with Jurkat cell RNA spiked in. As for subset: FACS-sorted CD8+CD4-CCR7+CD45RA+ naive T cells. The origin of this receptor is a human donor in good health. Some libraries in this study had Jurkat cell RNA spiked in. The rearrangement joins TRBV30 to TRBJ2-3; D uncertain. The CDR3 reads CAPHGPDTQYF. The CDR3, as DNA: TGTGCCCCTCACGGCCCAGATACGCAGTATTTT.